The 20 T cell receptor beta chains below come from one sample, sequenced in a study of Ad26.COV2.S vaccination and SARS-CoV-2 variants. Libraries were prepared by immunoSEQ multiplex PCR; TCRdb keeps only in-frame clonotypes and omits some of them. Of fewer than 500,000 clones in the sample, roughly 89% were seen once. Stated treatment: over 15 received Ad26.COV2.S at low or high dose, single or two shots; roughly five received placebo; per-sample allocation not given. At day 63 after the first vaccine or placebo injection, samples were drawn. The specimen was peripheral blood, collected in a trial of Ad26.COV2.S vaccine versus placebo. The receptors here all came from a person between 18 and 65 years old who received the Ad26.COV2.S COVID-19 vaccine or a placebo.

This sequence joins TRBV3-1 (or the pseudogene TRBV3-2) and TRBJ1-4; 9 positions agree with TRBD1. The CDR3 is made up of 18 amino acids. Trimming took 0 bases from V and 3 from J; bases not matched to a gene: 8. Looked up from germline, CDR1 is LGHDT and CDR2 is YNNKEL (reference sequence). CDR3 loop: CASSQDLRTGVSNEKLFF. CDR3 in DNA: TGTGCCAGCAGCCAAGATCTGCGGACAGGGGTTTCTAATGAAAAACTGTTTTTT.

The J gene is TRBJ1-3, the V gene TRBV15; no definite D call. Germline V gene data show CDR1 as LNHNV and CDR2 as YYDKDF (reference sequence). The CDR3 sequence is 13 residues long. V lost 5 bases and J lost 2, with 7 bases in between. CDR3 amino acids: CATSYYAGNTIYF. The CDR3, as DNA: TGTGCCACCAGCTATTATGCTGGAAACACCATATATTTT.

The rearrangement links TRBV9 to TRBJ2-5; perhaps TRBD1 as D (5 bases). This CDR3 contains 13 residues. Per the germline V gene, CDR1 is SGDLS and CDR2 is YYNGEE. With 4 bases removed from V and 7 bases from J, the gap between germline ends came to 14 bases. This CDR3 reads CASSPQGFGTQYF. In DNA, the CDR3 is TGTGCCAGCAGCCCCCAGGGATTCGGGACCCAGTACTTC.

V and J are TRBV29-1 and TRBJ2-5, with 8 bases that match TRBD1. The CDR3 runs to 14 residues. V shed 5 bases, J shed 7 bases, and the junction held 12 bases outside the gene matches. Germline-derived CDR1 and CDR2 are SQVTM and ANQGSEA. In nucleotides, the CDR3 is TGCAGCGTTCGAGGACAGGGTGCCCTCGGGACCCAGTACTTC. Amino acids: CSVRGQGALGTQYF. The variable domain in full, completed from reference TRBV29-1 and TRBJ2-5, reads SAVISQKPSRDICQRGTSLTIQCQVDSQVTMMFWYRQQPGQSLTLIATANQGSEATYESGFVIDKFPISRPNLTFSTLTVSNMSPEDSSIYLCSVRGQGALGTQYFGPGTRLLVL.

CDR3 nucleotides: TGTGCCAGCAGCAACCGACAGGGTAGAGGAGAAGAGACCCAGTACTTC. Protein product: CASSNRQGRGEETQYF. The chain uses TRBV5-4 and TRBJ2-5; 7 bases fit TRBD1. The ends lost 4 bases at V and 3 bases at J; junction bases unmatched: 12. The CDR3 runs 16 residues. Germline V lookup: CDR1 SGHNT, CDR2 YYREEE (reference sequence).

This chain links TRBV6-5 with TRBJ1-6; no clear D gene. Per germline, CDR1 MNHEY and CDR2 SVGAGI. The ends were cut back, 4 bases at V and 1 base at J, with 8 bases in the middle. This CDR3 has 15 residues. CDR3 sequence: CASSSRRSYNSPLHF. CDR3 nucleotides: TGTGCCAGCAGTTCTAGAAGGTCCTATAATTCACCCCTCCACTTT.

The chain recombines TRBV19 with TRBJ2-3, with unresolved D. Germline CDR1 and CDR2: LNHDA and SQIVND (reference sequence). The CDR3 contains 11 residues. V lost 6 bases and J lost 6, with 7 bases in between. CDR3 sequence (DNA): TGTGCCAGTAGCGGGCTGGATACGCAGTATTTT. This gives the protein CASSGLDTQYF.

The CDR3 spells CASSFGDGVYGYTF. CDR3 nucleotide sequence: TGTGCCAGCAGCTTCGGAGATGGGGTCTATGGCTACACCTTC. This chain connects TRBV7-2 to TRBJ1-2; D unresolved. Between the trimmed V and J ends, which lost 3 bases and 4 bases, there was a span of 12 bases. The CDR3 spans 14 residues. Germline CDR1 SGHTA, CDR2 FQGNSA.

V and J are TRBV18 and TRBJ1-5; D remains unclear. CDR1 is KGHSH, CDR2 LQKENI, per germline. The CDR3 has 13 amino acids. Deletions cut 4 bases from V and 14 bases from J, with 18 bases between. CDR3 loop: CASSLVADPYKHF. The CDR3 nucleotides read TGTGCCAGCTCACTAGTCGCAGACCCCTATAAGCATTTT.

J is TRBJ1-2 and V is TRBV12-3 or TRBV12-4, with D uncertain. CDR3 size: 12 residues. Trimming pared 1 base from V and 8 bases from J, leaving 8 bases between. The CDR3 region is CASSLDAAGYTF. The CDR3 DNA sequence: TGTGCCAGCAGTTTAGATGCAGCAGGCTACACCTTC.

CDR3 coding DNA: TGCGCCAGCAGCTTGGCGGGGACAGGGGCATCTGGGGCCAACGTCCTGACTTTC. It specifies CASSLAGTGASGANVLTF. The genes are TRBV5-1 and TRBJ2-6; TRBD1 aligns across 10 bases. The germline CDR1 and CDR2 sequences are SGHRS and YFSETQ. Trimming took 0 bases from V and 1 from J; bases not matched to a gene: 4. CDR3 length: 18 amino acids.

This clone appeared once. This chain links TRBV2 with TRBJ2-1; perhaps TRBD2 as D (6 bases). Germline lookup yields CDR1 SNHLY and CDR2 FYNNEI. Trimming took 4 bases from V and 2 from J, leaving 12 bases between them. The CDR3 has 15 amino acids. The CDR3 reads CASSGEAWTYNEQFF. The CDR3 DNA sequence: TGTGCCAGCAGTGGGGAGGCGTGGACCTACAATGAGCAGTTCTTC.

The chain couples TRBV11-2 to TRBJ2-3; perhaps TRBD2 as D (5 bases). CDR3 size: 12 residues. CDR1 is SGHAT and CDR2 is FQNNGV in the germline V gene. The germline V and J ends were trimmed by 6 bases and 8 bases, with 12 bases remaining between them. The CDR3 spells CASRATRSTQYF. The CDR3 DNA follows: TGTGCCAGCAGGGCCACTAGGTCTACGCAGTATTTT.

This clone turned up a few times. V is TRBV15 and J is TRBJ2-2, with 9 bases identical to TRBD2. The V segment lost 3 bases and the J segment 7 bases; nucleotides outside the gene matches: 15. This CDR3 has 18 amino acids. Germline assignment: CDR1 LNHNV and CDR2 YYDKDF (reference sequence). CDR3 sequence (DNA): TGTGCCACCAGCAGTCCCGAGACTAGCGGACCCGAGAGCGGGGAGCTGTTTTTT. The encoded protein is CATSSPETSGPESGELFF.

This sequence joins TRBV3-1 (or the pseudogene TRBV3-2) and TRBJ1-1; 7 bases match TRBD1. Germline CDR1 reads LGHDT; CDR2 reads YNNKEL (reference sequence). The V segment lost 3 bases and the J segment 11 bases; nucleotides outside the gene matches: 18. This CDR3 region has 16 residues. The CDR3 DNA reads as TGTGCCAGCAGCCAGCGGTGGCAACAGGGGCCTTTGGCGGCTTTCTTT. This encodes CASSQRWQQGPLAAFF.

The chain joins TRBV10-3 to TRBJ2-7; 10 bases match TRBD1. This CDR3 is 15 amino acids long. The germline V gene has CDR1 ENHRY and CDR2 SYGVKD. J gave up 5 bases and V 1 base, and 5 bases lay outside the gene matches. The CDR3 DNA follows: TGTGCCATCAGTGAGTGGACAGGGGGAAGGAACGAGCAGTACTTC. Its protein product is CAISEWTGGRNEQYF.

The chain uses TRBV20-1 and TRBJ2-1, with D possibly TRBD1 on 5 matching bases. V dropped 3 bases and J dropped 4 bases, with 16 bases sitting between them. Germline V lookup: CDR1 DFQATT, CDR2 SNEGSKA (reference sequence). The CDR3 is 15 residues long. The CDR3 DNA follows: TGCAGTGCTAGTACGCCGAACAGGAGTTACAATGAGCAGTTCTTC. Amino acid sequence: CSASTPNRSYNEQFF.

The genes are TRBV19 and TRBJ2-1; 8 nucleotides line up with TRBD1. CDR1 is LNHDA and CDR2 is SQIVND in the germline V gene (reference sequence). V lost 7 bases and J lost 6; bases outside the gene matches: 17. The CDR3 loop spans 17 amino acids. CDR3 amino acids: CASNSRGRISSGNEQFF. The DNA for the CDR3 is TGTGCCAGTAATTCCAGGGGGCGCATATCTTCGGGCAATGAGCAGTTCTTC. Combining the CDR3 with reference TRBV19 and TRBJ2-1 gives the whole variable domain DGGITQSPKYLFRKEGQNVTLSCEQNLNHDAMYWYRQDPGQGLRLIYYSQIVNDFQKGDIAEGYSVSREKKESFPLTVTSAQKNPTAFYLCASNSRGRISSGNEQFFGPGTRLTVL.

The V and J genes are TRBV7-8 and TRBJ1-2, with D possibly being TRBD1 (5 bases). The V gene's germline CDR1 is SGHVS and CDR2 FQNEAQ. There are 16 residues in the CDR3. V lost 2 bases to trimming and J lost 1 base, with 14 bases between them. In nucleotides, the CDR3 is TGTGCCAGCAGCTTATCGTCCGGGGACCTTAACTATGGCTACACCTTC. Translation gives CASSLSSGDLNYGYTF.

This clone was seen only once. This chain joins TRBV28 and TRBJ2-2; TRBD1 aligns across 7 bases. The V segment lost 6 bases and the J segment 8 bases; nucleotides outside the gene matches: 12. The CDR3 totals 15 residues. Germline V gene data show CDR1 as MDHEN and CDR2 as SYDVKM. This chain's CDR3 is CASSETGPSNGELFF. The CDR3 nucleotides are TGTGCCAGCAGCGAGACAGGGCCATCGAATGGGGAGCTGTTTTTT.